This paragraph covers one T cell receptor (beta chain) sequence. The sample comes from a study of T cell responses to AZD1222 COVID-19 vaccine. Clones were read by immunoSEQ multiplex PCR, and TCRdb kept only the in-frame ones, dropping some. Among over 150,000 clones listed, approximately 90% were seen once. CDR3 length: 14 residues. In germline, CDR1 is MNHEY, CDR2 SVGEGT. V lost 2 bases, J lost 2 bases, and 8 bases lay in between. This sequence joins TRBV6-2 or TRBV6-3 and TRBJ2-3; possible D gene TRBD2, 6 bases. The sequence came from an adult in good health. The specimen comprised peripheral blood, sampled on day 0 of AZD1222 vaccination. Here the CDR3 reads CASSYRDSTDTQYF. Written as DNA, the CDR3 is TGTGCCAGCAGTTACAGGGACTCCACAGATACGCAGTATTTT.